This T cell receptor beta chain was retrieved from a study of T-cell reconstitution after alpha-beta-depleted transplantation in children. General observations from the study: Several hundred expanded graft clones reportedly were the source of alpha-beta T cells about two months after transplant.

During its preparation, the TCRbeta library received unique molecular identifiers. One entry per CDR3 protein, called by TCRdb with MiXCR from the PCR reads. The sample lists some 260,000 distinct CDR3 sequences; more than 20% were seen once. V lost 0 bases and J lost 10, with 10 bases in between. The germline V gene encodes CDR1 SGHRS and CDR2 YFSETQ. This CDR3 comprises 12 residues. The table lists this clonotype with a few counts. Its antigen is still unknown. This specimen was PBMCs, mostly from graft donor cells, taken 360 days after TCRalphabeta/CD19-depleted stem cell transplant. This sequence originates from a female patient between 2 and 15 years old who had a stem cell transplant for congenital amegakaryocytic thrombocytopenia, so the T cells may come from the graft donor. This chain joins TRBV5-1 and TRBJ1-1; D gene uncertain. CDR3 sequence reads: CASSLGRGGAFF. For the CDR3, the DNA is TGCGCCAGCAGCTTGGGCCGAGGTGGAGCTTTCTTT.